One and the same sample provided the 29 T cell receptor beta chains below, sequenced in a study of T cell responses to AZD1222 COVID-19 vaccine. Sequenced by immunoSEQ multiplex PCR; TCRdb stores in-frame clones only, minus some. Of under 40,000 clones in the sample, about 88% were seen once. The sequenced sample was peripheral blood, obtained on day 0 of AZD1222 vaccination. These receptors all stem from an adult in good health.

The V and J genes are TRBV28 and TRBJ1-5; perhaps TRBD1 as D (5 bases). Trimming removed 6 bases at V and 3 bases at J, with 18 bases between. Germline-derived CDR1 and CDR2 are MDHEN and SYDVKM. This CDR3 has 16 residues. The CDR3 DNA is TGTGCCAGCAGCCAGATCGGACGGGGGTTCAATCAGCCCCAGCATTTT. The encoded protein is CASSQIGRGFNQPQHF.

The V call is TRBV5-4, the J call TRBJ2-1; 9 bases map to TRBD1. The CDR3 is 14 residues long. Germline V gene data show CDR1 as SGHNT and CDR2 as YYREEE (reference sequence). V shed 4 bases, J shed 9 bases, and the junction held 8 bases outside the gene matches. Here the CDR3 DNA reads TGTGCCAGCAGCGCGGGGGACAGGGAGGCTGAGCAGTTCTTC. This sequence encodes CASSAGDREAEQFF.

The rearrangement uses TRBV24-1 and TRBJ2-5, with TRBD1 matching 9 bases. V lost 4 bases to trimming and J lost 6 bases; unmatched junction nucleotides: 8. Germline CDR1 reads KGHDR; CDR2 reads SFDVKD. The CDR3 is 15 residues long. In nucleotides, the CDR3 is TGTGCCACCAGTGAGGCGGGACAGGGAAAACAGACCCAGTACTTC. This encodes CATSEAGQGKQTQYF.

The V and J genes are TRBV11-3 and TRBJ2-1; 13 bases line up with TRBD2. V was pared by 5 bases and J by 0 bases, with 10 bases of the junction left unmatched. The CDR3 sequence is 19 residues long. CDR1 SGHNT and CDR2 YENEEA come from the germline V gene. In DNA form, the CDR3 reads TGTGCCAGCAGCATGGGACTAGCGGGAAATCCCACCTCCTACAATGAGCAGTTCTTC. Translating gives CASSMGLAGNPTSYNEQFF. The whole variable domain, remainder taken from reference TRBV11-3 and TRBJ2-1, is EAGVVQSPRYKIIEKKQPVAFWCNPISGHNTLYWYLQNLGQGPELLIRYENEEAVDDSQLPKDRFSAERLKGVDSTLKIQPAELGDSAVYLCASSMGLAGNPTSYNEQFFGPGTRLTVL.

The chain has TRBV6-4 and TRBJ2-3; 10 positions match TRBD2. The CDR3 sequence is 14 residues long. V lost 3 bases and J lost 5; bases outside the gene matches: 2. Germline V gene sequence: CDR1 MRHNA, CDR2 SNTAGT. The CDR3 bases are TGTGCCAGCAGTGATAGCGGGGGGCGAGATACGCAGTATTTT. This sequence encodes CASSDSGGRDTQYF.

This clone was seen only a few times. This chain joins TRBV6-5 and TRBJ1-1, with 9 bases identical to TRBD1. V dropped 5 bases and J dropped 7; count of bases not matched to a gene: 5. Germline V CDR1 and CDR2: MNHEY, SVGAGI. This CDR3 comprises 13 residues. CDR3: CASSNTGGVEAFF. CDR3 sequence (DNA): TGTGCCAGCAGTAATACAGGGGGCGTTGAAGCTTTCTTT.

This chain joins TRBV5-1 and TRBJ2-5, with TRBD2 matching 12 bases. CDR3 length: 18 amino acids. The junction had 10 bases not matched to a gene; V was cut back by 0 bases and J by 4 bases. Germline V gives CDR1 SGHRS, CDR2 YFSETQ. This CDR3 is CASSLVLAGGSFGETQYF. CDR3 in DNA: TGCGCCAGCAGCTTGGTCCTAGCGGGAGGGTCCTTCGGAGAGACCCAGTACTTC. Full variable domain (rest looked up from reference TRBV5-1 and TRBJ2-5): KAGVTQTPRYLIKTRGQQVTLSCSPISGHRSVSWYQQTPGQGLQFLFEYFSETQRNKGNFPGRFSGRQFSNSRSEMNVSTLELGDSALYLCASSLVLAGGSFGETQYFGPGTRLLVL.

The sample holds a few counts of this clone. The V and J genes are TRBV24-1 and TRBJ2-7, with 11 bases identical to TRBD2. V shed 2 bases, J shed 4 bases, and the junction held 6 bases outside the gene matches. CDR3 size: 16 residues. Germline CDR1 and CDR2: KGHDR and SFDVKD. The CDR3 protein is CATSDWRASGRYEQYF. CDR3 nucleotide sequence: TGTGCCACCAGTGATTGGCGGGCTAGCGGGAGGTACGAGCAGTACTTC.

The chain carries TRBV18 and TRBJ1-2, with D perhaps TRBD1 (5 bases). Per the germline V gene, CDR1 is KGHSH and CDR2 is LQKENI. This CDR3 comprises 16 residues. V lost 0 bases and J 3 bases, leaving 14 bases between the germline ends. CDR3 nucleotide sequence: TGTGCCAGCTCACCACCGGCGGGGGGAAGGGACTATGGCTACACCTTC. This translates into CASSPPAGGRDYGYTF.

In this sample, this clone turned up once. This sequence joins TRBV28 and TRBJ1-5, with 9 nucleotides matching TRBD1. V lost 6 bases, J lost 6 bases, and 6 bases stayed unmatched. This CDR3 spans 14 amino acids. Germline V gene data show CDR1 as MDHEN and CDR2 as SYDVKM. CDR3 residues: CASSSGQGTQPQHF. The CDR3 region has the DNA TGTGCCAGCAGCTCGGGACAGGGTACTCAGCCCCAGCATTTT.

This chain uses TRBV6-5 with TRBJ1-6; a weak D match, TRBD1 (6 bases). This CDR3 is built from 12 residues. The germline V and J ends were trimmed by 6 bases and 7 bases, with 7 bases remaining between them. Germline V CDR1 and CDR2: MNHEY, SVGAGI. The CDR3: CASRRGNSPLHF. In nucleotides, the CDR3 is TGTGCCAGCAGGAGGGGGAATTCACCCCTCCACTTT.

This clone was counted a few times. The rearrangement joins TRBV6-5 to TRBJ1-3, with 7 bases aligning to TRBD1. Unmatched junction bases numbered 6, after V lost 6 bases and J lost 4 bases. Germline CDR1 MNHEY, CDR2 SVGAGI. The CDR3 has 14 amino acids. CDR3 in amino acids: CASRDRAGGNTIYF. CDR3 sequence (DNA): TGTGCCAGCAGAGACAGGGCCGGCGGAAACACCATATATTTT.

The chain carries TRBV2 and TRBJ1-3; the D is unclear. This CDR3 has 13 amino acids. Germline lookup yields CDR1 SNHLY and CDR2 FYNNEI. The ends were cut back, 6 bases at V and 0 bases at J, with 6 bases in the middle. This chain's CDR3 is CASRGFSGNTIYF. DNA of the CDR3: TGTGCCAGCAGGGGCTTCTCTGGAAACACCATATATTTT.

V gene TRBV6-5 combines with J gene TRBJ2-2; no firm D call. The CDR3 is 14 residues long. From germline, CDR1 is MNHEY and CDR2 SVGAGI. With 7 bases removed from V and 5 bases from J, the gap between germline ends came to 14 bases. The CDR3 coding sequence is TGTGCCAGCACCCGGTCCGCAGATACCGGGGAGCTGTTTTTT. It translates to CASTRSADTGELFF.

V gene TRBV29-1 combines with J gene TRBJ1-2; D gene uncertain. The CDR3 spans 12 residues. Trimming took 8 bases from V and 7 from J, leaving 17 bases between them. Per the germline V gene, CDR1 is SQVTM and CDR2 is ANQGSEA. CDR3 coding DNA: TGCAGCTTTGCCCCAGCGCCTGGTGGCTACACCTTC. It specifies CSFAPAPGGYTF. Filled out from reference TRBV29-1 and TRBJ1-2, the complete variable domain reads SAVISQKPSRDICQRGTSLTIQCQVDSQVTMMFWYRQQPGQSLTLIATANQGSEATYESGFVIDKFPISRPNLTFSTLTVSNMSPEDSSIYLCSFAPAPGGYTFGSGTRLTVV.

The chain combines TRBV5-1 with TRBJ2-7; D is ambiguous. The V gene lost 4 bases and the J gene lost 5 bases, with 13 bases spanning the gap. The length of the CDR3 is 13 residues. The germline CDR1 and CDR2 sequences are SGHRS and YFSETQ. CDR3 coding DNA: TGCGCCAGCAGCCCGGGCCCTCAGGACGAGCAGTACTTC. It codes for CASSPGPQDEQYF.

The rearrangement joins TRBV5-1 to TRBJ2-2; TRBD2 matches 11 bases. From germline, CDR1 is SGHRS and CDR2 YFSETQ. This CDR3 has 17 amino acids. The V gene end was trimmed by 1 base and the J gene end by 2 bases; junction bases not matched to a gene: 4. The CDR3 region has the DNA TGCGCCAGCAGCTTGCTTCTAGCGGGAGGAAACACCGGGGAGCTGTTTTTT. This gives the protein CASSLLLAGGNTGELFF.

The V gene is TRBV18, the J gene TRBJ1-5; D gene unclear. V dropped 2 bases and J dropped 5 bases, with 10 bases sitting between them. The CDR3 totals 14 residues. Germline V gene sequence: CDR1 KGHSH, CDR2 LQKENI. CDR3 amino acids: CASSPGSLDQPQHF. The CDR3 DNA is TGTGCCAGCTCACCAGGTTCCCTGGATCAGCCCCAGCATTTT.

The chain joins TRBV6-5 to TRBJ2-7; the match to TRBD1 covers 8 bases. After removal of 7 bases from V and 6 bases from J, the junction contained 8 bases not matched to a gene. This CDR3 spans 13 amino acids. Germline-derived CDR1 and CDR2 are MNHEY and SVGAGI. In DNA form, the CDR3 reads TGTGCCAGCATGGGCACAGGGGGACTCGAGCAGTACTTC. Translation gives CASMGTGGLEQYF.

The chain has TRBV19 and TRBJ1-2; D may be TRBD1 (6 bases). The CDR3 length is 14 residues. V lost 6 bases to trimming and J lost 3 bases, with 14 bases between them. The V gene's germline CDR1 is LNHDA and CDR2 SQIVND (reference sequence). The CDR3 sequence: CASRPDRTDYGYTF. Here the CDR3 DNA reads TGTGCCAGTAGACCCGACAGGACCGACTATGGCTACACCTTC.

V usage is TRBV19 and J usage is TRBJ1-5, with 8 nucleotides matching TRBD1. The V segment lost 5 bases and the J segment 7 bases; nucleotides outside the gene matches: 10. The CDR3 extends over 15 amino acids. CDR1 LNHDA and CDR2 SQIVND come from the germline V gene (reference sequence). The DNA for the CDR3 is TGTGCCAGTAGTCAGCGACAGGGGACGGGGCAGCCCCAGCATTTT. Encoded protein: CASSQRQGTGQPQHF.

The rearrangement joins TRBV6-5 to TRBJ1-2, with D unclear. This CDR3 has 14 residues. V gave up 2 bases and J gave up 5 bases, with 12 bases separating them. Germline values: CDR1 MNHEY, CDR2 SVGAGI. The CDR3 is CASSYDFDPYGYTF. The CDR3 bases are TGTGCCAGCAGTTACGACTTTGATCCATATGGCTACACCTTC.

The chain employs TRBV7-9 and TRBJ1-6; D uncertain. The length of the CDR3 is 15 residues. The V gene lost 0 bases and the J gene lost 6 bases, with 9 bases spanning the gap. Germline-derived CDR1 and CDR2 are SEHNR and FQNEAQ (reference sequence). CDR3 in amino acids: CASSLAGRGNSPLHF. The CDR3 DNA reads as TGTGCCAGCAGCTTAGCCGGACGGGGTAATTCACCCCTCCACTTT.

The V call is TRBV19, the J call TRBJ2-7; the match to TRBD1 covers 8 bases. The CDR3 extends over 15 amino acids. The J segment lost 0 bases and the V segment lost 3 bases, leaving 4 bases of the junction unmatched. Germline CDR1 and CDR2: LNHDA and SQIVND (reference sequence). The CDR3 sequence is CASSIPGQASYEQYF. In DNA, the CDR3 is TGTGCCAGTAGTATTCCGGGACAGGCCTCCTACGAGCAGTACTTC.

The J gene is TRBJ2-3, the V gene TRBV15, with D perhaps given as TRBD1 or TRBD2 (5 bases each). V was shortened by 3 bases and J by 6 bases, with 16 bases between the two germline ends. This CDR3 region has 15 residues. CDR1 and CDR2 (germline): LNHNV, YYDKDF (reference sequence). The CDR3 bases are TGTGCCACCAGCAGGCACCGGGGCCGCGAGGATACGCAGTATTTT. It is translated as CATSRHRGREDTQYF.

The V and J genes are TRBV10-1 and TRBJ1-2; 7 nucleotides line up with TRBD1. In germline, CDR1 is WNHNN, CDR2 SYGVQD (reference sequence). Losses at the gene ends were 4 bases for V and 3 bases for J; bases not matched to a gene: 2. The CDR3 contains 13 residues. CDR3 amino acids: CASSGGGDYGYTF. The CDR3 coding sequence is TGCGCCAGCAGTGGAGGGGGCGACTATGGCTACACCTTC.

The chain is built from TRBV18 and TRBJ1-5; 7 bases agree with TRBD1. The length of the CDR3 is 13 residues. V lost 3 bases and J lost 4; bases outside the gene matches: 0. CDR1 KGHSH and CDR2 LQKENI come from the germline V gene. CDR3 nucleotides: TGTGCCAGCTCACCGGGACAGAATCAGCCCCAGCATTTT. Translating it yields CASSPGQNQPQHF.

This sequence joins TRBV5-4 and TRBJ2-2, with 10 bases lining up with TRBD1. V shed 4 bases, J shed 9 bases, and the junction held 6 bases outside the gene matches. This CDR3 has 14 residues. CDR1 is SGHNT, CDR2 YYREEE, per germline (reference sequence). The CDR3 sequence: CASSEDRGRRELFF. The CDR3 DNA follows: TGTGCCAGCAGCGAAGACAGGGGGCGCCGGGAGCTGTTTTTT.

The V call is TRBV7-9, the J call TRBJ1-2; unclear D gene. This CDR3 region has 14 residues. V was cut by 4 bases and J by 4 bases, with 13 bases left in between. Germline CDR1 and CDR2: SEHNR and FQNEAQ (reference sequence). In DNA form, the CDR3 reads TGTGCCAGCAGCTCCCCGACGGGTAGCTATGGCTACACCTTC. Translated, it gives CASSSPTGSYGYTF.